Listed here is a single T cell receptor (beta chain). Its cognate antigen is unknown. Generated by immunoSEQ multiplex PCR, the TCRdb table keeps only in-frame clones and is missing some. This repertoire shows approximately 120,000 clones, around 90% found once; its top ten account for less than 8.5%. Germline values: CDR1 SGDLS, CDR2 YYNGEE. V was cut by 2 bases and J by 0 bases, with 4 bases left in between. The length of the CDR3 is 13 residues. The data are from a study of T cell responses to AZD1222 COVID-19 vaccine. Study-wide findings and caveats: Regions 160-218 and 743-854 dominated among vaccine-associated CD4 TCRs spanning spike. At study baseline, merely more than 5 AZD1222 recipients were seropositive. Donors were chiefly white British, with a greater number of females, and clonal diversity was perhaps underestimated.

Material: peripheral blood, obtained on day 0 of AZD1222 vaccination. The J gene is TRBJ2-3, the V gene TRBV9, with D uncertain. The source of this sequence is an adult in good health. The chain's CDR3 is CASSVLSTDTQYF. DNA for the CDR3: TGTGCCAGCAGCGTTCTTAGCACAGATACGCAGTATTTT.